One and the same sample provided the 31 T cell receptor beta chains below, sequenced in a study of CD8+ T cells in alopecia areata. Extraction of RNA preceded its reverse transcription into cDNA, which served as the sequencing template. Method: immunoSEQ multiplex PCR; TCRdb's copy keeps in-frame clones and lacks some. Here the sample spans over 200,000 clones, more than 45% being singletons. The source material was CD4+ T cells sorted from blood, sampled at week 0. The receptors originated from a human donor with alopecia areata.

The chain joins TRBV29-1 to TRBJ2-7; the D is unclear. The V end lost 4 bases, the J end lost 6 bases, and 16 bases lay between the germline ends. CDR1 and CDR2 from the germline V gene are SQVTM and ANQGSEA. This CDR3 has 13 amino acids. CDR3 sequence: CSVVGLQLGEQYF. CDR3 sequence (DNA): TGCAGCGTTGTAGGTCTGCAATTGGGCGAGCAGTACTTC.

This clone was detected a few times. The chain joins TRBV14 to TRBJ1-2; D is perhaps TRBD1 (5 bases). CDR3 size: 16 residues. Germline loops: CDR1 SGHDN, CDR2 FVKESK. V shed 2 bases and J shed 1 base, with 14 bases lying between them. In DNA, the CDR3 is TGTGCCAGCAGCCAACTTCTCGGGGCCCTTAACTATGGCTACACCTTC. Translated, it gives CASSQLLGALNYGYTF.

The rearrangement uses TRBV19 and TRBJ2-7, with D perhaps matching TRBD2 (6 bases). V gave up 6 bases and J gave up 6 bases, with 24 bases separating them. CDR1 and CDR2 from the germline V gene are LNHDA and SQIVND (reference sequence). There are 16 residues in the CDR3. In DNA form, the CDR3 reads TGTGCCAGTAGACCGACCGGGACTGGGAAAATGAGCGAGCAGTACTTC. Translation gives CASRPTGTGKMSEQYF.

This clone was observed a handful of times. In DNA form, the CDR3 reads TGTGCCAGCAGCCAAGTGCCCAGTAACTATGGCTACACCTTC. Translated, it gives CASSQVPSNYGYTF. V and J are TRBV14 and TRBJ1-2; no firm D call. The length of the CDR3 is 14 residues. Germline V gene data show CDR1 as SGHDN and CDR2 as FVKESK. V lost 1 base to trimming and J lost 1 base, with 7 bases between them.

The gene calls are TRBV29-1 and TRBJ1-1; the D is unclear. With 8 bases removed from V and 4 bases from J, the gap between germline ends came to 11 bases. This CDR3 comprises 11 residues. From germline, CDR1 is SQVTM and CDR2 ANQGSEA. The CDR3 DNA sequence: TGCAGCCCCGGAAGCGGCACTGAAGCTTTCTTT. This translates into CSPGSGTEAFF.

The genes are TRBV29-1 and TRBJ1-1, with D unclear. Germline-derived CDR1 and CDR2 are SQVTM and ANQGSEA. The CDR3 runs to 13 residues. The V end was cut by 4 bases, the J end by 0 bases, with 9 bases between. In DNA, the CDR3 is TGCAGCGTTGTTTGGCAGATGAACACTGAAGCTTTCTTT. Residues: CSVVWQMNTEAFF. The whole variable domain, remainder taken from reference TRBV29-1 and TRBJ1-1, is SAVISQKPSRDICQRGTSLTIQCQVDSQVTMMFWYRQQPGQSLTLIATANQGSEATYESGFVIDKFPISRPNLTFSTLTVSNMSPEDSSIYLCSVVWQMNTEAFFGQGTRLTVV.

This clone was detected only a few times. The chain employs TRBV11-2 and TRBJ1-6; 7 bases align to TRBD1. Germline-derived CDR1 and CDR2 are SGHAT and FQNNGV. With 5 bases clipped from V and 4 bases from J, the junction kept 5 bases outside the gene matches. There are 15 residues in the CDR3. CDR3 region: CASSQGQLYNSPLHF. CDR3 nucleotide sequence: TGTGCCAGCAGCCAGGGACAGTTATATAATTCACCCCTCCACTTT.

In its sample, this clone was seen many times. The CDR3: CATSRESLEHLAKNIQYF. Here the CDR3 DNA reads TGTGCCACCAGCAGAGAATCCCTGGAGCATCTAGCCAAAAACATTCAGTACTTC. The chain couples TRBV15 to TRBJ2-4; D gene unclear. V lost 0 bases and J 0 bases, leaving 15 bases between the germline ends. The V gene's germline CDR1 is LNHNV and CDR2 YYDKDF (reference sequence). There are 18 residues in the CDR3.

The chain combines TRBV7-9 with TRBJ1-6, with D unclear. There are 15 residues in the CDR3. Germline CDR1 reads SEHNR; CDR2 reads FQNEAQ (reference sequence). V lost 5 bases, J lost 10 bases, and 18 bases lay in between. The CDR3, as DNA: TGTGCCAGCAGCCAACGGGAGGCTTGGGAATCACCCCTCCACTTT. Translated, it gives CASSQREAWESPLHF.

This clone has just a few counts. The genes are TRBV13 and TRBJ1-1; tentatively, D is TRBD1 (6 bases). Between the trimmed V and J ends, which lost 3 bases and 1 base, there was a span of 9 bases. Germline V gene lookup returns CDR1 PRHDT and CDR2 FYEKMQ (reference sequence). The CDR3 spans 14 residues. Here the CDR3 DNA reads TGTGCCAGCAGCTTTGGACAGCAGAACACTGAAGCTTTCTTT. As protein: CASSFGQQNTEAFF.

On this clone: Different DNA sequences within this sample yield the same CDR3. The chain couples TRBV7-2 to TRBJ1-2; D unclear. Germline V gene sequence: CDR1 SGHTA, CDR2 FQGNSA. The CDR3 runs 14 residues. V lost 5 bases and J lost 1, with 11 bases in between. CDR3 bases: TGTGCCAGCAGCCGTGGCGGCCTTAACTATGGCTACACCTTC. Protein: CASSRGGLNYGYTF.

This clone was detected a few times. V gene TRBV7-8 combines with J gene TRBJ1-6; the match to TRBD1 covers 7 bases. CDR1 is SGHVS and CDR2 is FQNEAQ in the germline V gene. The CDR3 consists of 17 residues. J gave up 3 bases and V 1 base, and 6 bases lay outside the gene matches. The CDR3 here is CASSLGTGAFYNSPLHF. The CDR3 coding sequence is TGTGCCAGCAGCTTAGGAACAGGGGCATTCTATAATTCACCCCTCCACTTT.

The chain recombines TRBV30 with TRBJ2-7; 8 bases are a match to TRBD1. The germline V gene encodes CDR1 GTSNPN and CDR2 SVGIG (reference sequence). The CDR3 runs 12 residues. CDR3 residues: CACHRGTYEQYF. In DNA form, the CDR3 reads TGTGCGTGTCACAGGGGGACCTACGAGCAGTACTTC.

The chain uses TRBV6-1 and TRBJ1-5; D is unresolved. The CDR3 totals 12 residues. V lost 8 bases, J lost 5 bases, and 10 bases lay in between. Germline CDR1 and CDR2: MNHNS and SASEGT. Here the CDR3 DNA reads TGTGCCAGCCGGGAGGGCTATCAGCCCCAGCATTTT. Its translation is CASREGYQPQHF.

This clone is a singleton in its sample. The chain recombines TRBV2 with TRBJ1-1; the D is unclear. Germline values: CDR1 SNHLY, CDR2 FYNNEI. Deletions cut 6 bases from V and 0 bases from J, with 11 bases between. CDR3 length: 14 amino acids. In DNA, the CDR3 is TGTGCCAGCAGGCGCTACGCCGTGAACACTGAAGCTTTCTTT. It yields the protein CASRRYAVNTEAFF.

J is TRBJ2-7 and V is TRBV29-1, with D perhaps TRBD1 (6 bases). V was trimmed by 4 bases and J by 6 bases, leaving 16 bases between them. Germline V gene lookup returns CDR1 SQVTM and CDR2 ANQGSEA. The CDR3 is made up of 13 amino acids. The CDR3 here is CSVGFRGSGEQYF. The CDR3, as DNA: TGCAGCGTTGGCTTCAGGGGATCGGGCGAGCAGTACTTC.

CDR3 nucleotide sequence: TGTGCCAGCAGTGAAGCTACGACAGGGAGGTTGTACGAGCAGTACTTC. This sequence encodes CASSEATTGRLYEQYF. The chain is built from TRBV2 and TRBJ2-7; D is possibly TRBD1 (7 bases). V was shortened by 0 bases and J by 4 bases, with 16 bases between the two germline ends. Germline V gives CDR1 SNHLY, CDR2 FYNNEI. The CDR3 loop spans 16 amino acids. The full variable domain, in which reference TRBV2 and TRBJ2-7 provide the parts outside the CDR3, is EPEVTQTPSHQVTQMGQEVILRCVPISNHLYFYWYRQILGQKVEFLVSFYNNEISEKSEIFDDQFSVERPDGSNFTLKIRSTKLEDSAMYFCASSEATTGRLYEQYFGPGTRLTVT.

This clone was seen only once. CDR3 region: CAWSVWLNEQFF. Written as DNA, the CDR3 is TGTGCCTGGAGTGTATGGCTCAATGAGCAGTTCTTC. The chain joins TRBV30 to TRBJ2-1; D is unclear. The CDR3 is made up of 12 amino acids. From germline, CDR1 is GTSNPN and CDR2 SVGIG (reference sequence). V lost 0 bases and J 6 bases, leaving 6 bases between the germline ends.

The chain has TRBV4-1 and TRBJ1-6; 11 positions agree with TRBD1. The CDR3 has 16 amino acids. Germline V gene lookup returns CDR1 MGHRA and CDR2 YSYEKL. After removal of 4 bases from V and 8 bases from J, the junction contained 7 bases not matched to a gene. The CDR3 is CASSRNRDRGDSPLHF. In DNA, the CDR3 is TGCGCCAGCAGCCGGAACCGGGACAGGGGGGATTCACCCCTCCACTTT.

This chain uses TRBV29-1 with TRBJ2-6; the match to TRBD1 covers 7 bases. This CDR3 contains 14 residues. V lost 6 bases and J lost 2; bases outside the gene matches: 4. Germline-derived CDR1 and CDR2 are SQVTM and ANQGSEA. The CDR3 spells CSVPGGAGANVLTF. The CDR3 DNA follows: TGCAGCGTCCCAGGGGGTGCTGGGGCCAACGTCCTGACTTTC.

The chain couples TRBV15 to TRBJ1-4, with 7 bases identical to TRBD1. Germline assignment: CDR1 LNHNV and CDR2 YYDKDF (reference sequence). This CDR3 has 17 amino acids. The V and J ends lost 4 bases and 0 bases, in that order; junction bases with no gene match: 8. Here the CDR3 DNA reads TGTGCCACCAGCAATCCGGGACAGTCTGCAACTAATGAAAAACTGTTTTTT. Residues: CATSNPGQSATNEKLFF.

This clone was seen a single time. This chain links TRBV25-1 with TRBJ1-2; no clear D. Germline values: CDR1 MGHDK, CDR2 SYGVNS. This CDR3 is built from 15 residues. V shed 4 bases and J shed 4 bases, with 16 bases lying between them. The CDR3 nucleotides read TGTGCCAGCAGTGCGGGAGCTGGAGATATCTATGGCTACACCTTC. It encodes CASSAGAGDIYGYTF.

The CDR3 here is CAWSVEGYEQYF. In DNA, the CDR3 is TGTGCCTGGAGTGTTGAGGGTTACGAGCAGTACTTC. The gene calls are TRBV30 and TRBJ2-7; D may be TRBD2 (5 bases). The V end was cut by 0 bases, the J end by 4 bases, with 7 bases between. Germline CDR1 GTSNPN, CDR2 SVGIG (reference sequence). The CDR3 is made up of 12 amino acids.

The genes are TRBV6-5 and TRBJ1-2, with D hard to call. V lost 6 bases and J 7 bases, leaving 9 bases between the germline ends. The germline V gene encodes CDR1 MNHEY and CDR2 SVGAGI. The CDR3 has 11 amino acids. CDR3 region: CASRSRFGYTF. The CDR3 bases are TGTGCCAGCAGGAGTAGGTTTGGCTACACCTTC.

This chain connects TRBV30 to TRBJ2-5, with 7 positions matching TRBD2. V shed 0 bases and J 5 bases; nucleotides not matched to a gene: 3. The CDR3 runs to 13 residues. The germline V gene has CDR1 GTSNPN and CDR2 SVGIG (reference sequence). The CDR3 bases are TGTGCCTGGAGTGTGCTGGGGGGGGAGACCCAGTACTTC. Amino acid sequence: CAWSVLGGETQYF.

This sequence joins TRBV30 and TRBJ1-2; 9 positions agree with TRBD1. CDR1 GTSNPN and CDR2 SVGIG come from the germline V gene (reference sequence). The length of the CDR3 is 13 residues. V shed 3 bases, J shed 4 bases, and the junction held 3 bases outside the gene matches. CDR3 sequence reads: CAWSATGGYGYTF. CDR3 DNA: TGTGCCTGGAGCGCGACAGGGGGCTATGGCTACACCTTC.

CDR3 coding DNA: TGTGCCAGCAGTTTTGGTCGGGGCAGCTCCTACGAGCAGTACTTC. This translates into CASSFGRGSSYEQYF. The chain couples TRBV27 to TRBJ2-7, with D perhaps given as TRBD1 or TRBD2 (5 bases each). This CDR3 comprises 15 residues. Germline loops: CDR1 MNHEY, CDR2 SMNVEV (reference sequence). V lost 3 bases and J 0 bases, leaving 12 bases between the germline ends.

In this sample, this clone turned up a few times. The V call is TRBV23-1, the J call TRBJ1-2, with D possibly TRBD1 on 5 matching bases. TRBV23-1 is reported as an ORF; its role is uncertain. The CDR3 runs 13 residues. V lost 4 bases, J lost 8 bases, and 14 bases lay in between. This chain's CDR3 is CASSPPEGWGYTF. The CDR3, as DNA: TGCGCCAGCAGTCCTCCCGAGGGGTGGGGCTACACCTTC.

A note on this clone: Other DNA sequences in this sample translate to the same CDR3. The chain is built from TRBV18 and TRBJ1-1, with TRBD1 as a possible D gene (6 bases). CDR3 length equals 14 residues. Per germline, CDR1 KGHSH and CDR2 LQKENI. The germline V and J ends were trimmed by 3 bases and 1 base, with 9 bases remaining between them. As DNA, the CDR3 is TGTGCCAGCTCACCCAGACAGGAGAACACTGAAGCTTTCTTT. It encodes CASSPRQENTEAFF.

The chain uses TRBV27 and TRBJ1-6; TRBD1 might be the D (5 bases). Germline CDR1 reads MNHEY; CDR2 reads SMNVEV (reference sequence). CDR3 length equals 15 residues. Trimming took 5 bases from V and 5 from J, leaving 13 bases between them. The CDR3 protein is CASSVLRGHNSPLHF. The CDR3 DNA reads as TGTGCCAGCAGTGTGCTCCGGGGCCATAATTCACCCCTCCACTTT.

The CDR3 nucleotides are TGTGCCAGCATTCCTCTAGAGGGGACATTAAACACCGGGGAGCTGTTTTTT. This sequence encodes CASIPLEGTLNTGELFF. The genes are TRBV6-7 and TRBJ2-2; a weak D match, TRBD1 (6 bases). TRBV6-7 is an open reading frame, and its role is uncertain. Trimming took off 7 bases at V and 2 bases at J, with 20 bases between the two ends. There are 17 residues in the CDR3.